This TCR beta chain is drawn from a study of T cells in localized non-small cell lung cancer (dated by TCRdb to between 2020 and 2021). Regarding the research as a whole: T cell repertoires of a few hundred early-stage NSCLC patients were analyzed, with tumors being compared against uninvolved tumor-adjacent lungs. Of the NSCLC patients, 120 to 150 were male and about a hundred were female, and the mean age was roughly 61 years. The cohort consisted of around 250 treatment-naive NSCLC patients whose localized lung tumors had been resected.

CDR1 and CDR2, per the germline V gene (reference sequence), are LNHDA and SQIVND. The CDR3 sequence holds 16 residues, the cysteine and phenylalanine included. Only the CDR3 region is kept as DNA, spanning 48 bases read in frame from base 1. The junction shows trimming of 4 bases on V and 8 bases on J, plus 20 bases between the germline ends. At diagnosis, peripheral blood, uninvolved tumor-adjacent lung and tumor were collected and stored as a combination of fresh-frozen and FFPE material. For TCR repertoire profiling, blood samples were analyzed as peripheral blood mononuclear cells. The immunoSEQ Assay was used to sequence TCR beta CDR3 regions from DNA. The study's processing was this. T cell density was computed as TCR beta template counts normalized to usable DNA estimated by amplifying housekeeping genes. The preseqR package was used to estimate richness by extrapolating to 400,000 templates for PBMC samples and to 120,000 templates for tissue samples. Clonality was taken to be one minus Pielou's evenness. Tissue-enriched TCRs were identified through differential abundance testing performed on productive amino-acid clonotypes, with a minimum total count of 5 and an alpha of 0.1. Repertoire overlap between compartments was quantified with the Jaccard Index and Morisita Overlap Index. GLIPH grouped TCR beta CDR3s together with public tetramer-defined viral CDR3s, and a viral motif had to include at least three viral sequences and also show V-gene enrichment. Here the immuneACCESS table is served through TCRdb, limited to in-frame sequences with V and J called. Missing clones are a known gap in these copies; in checked studies unresolved V genes cover under half, and the rest lacks a known reason. V, J and clone size are those of that table, while D and trimming were read from the DNA. The sample records around 45,000 clones, around 83% of which are singletons. About 2.5% of the sample is taken by the ten largest.

On the study overall, not on this receptor specifically: Because the study design was exploratory, TCR variables were selected using unadjusted p-values without false-discovery rate correction. The highest T cell clonality was observed in uninvolved tumor-adjacent lung, where clonality exceeded that of tumor, suggesting that antigenic responses were more focused in uninvolved tumor-adjacent lung. Longer overall survival was associated with higher blood T cell density, whereas shorter survival was associated with higher adjacent-lung clonality. A median of around 50 of the top 100 tumor clones were detected in paired uninvolved adjacent lung, and under 30 of these tumor clones were also found among the top 100 clones of the paired uninvolved adjacent lung. Because multi-region tumor sequencing was not performed, intratumor heterogeneity could not be ruled out.

On this clone itself: Its specific antigen is unknown. No per-base quality is available; no much larger clone lies one base away.

The sample consisted of PBMCs, taken before any cancer treatment. The chain is assembled from TRBV19 and TRBJ2-2; confidence is insufficient to name the D gene. This TCR was sampled from a man aged 35 to 69 with stage II lung adenocarcinoma. The CDR3 protein is CASSTRRVPGVGELFF. The DNA sequence is as follows: TGTGCCAGTAGTACCCGTAGGGTCCCTGGGGTGGGGGAGCTGTTTTTT.